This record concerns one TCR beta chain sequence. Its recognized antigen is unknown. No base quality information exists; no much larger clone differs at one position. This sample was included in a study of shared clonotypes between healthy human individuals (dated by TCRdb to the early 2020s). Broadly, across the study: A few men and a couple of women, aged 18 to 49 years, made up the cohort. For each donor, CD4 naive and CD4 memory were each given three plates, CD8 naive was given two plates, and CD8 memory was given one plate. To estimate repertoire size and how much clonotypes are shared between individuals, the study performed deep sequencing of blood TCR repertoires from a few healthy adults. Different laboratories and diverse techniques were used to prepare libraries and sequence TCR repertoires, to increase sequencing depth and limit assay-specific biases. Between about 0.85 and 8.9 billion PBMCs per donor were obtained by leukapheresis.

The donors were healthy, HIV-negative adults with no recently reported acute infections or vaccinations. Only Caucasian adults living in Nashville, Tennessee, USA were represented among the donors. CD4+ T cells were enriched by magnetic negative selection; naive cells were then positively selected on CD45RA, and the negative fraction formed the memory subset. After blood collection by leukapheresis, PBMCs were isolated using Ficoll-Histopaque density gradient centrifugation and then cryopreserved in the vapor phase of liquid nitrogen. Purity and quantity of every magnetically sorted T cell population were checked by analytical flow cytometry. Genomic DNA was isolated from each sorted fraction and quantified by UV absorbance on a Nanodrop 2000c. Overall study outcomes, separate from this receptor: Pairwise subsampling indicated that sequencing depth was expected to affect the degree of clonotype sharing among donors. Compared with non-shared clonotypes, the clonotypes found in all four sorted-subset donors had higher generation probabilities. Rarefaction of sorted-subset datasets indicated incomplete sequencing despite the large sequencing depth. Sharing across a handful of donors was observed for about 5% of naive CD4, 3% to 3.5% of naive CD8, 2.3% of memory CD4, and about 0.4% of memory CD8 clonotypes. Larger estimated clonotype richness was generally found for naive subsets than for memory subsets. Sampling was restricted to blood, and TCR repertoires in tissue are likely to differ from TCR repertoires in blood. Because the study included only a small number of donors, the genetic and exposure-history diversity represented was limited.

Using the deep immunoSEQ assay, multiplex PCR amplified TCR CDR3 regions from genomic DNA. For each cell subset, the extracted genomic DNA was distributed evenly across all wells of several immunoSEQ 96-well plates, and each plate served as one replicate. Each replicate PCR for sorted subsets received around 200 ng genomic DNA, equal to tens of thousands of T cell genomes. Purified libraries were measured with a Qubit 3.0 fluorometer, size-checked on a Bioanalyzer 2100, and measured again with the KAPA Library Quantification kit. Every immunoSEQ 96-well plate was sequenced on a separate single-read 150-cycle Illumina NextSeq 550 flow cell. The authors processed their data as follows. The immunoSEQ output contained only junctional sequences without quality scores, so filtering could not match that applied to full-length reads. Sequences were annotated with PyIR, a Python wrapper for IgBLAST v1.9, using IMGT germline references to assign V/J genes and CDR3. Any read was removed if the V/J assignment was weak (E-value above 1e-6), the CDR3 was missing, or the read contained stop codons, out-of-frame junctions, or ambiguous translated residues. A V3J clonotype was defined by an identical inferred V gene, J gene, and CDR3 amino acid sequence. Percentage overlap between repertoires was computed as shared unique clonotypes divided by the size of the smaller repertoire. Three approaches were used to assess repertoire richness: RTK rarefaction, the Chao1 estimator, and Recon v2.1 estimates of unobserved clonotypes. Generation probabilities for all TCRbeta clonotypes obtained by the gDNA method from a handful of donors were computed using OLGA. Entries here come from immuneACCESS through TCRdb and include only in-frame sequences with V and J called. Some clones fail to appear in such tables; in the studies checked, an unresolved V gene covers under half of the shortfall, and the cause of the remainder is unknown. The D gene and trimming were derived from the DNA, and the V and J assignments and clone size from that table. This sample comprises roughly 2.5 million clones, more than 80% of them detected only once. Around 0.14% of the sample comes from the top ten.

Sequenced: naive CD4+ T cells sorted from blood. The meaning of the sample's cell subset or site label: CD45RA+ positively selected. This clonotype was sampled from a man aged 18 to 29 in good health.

DNA sequence: TGTGCCATCAGGGGGGGACAGGTGATCGACTATGGCTACACCTTC. This encodes CAIRGGQVIDYGYTF. Recombination joined TRBV10-3 with TRBJ1-2, and 8 junction bases match TRBD1. Including cysteine and phenylalanine, the CDR3 has 15 amino acids. This entry keeps only the CDR3 DNA: 45 bases, framed from base 1. CDR1 and CDR2 are read off the germline V gene as ENHRY and SYGVKD. The germline V and J ends show losses of 6 bases and 3 bases respectively, and no gene match explains 9 bases of the junction.